Each of the 7 T cell receptor beta chains below was sequenced from the same sample in a study of blood T cell repertoires in COVID-19. Produced via immunoSEQ multiplex PCR; TCRdb's table is partial and in-frame only. The table has 490,000 or so clones, 80% to 90% seen once. The specimen sequenced was PBMCs or T cells enriched from blood (not recorded which). Receptor source: a woman in her sixties or seventies who had recovered from COVID-19.

This rearrangement joins TRBV2 to TRBJ1-3, with a possible D match to TRBD1 (5 bases). In germline, CDR1 is SNHLY, CDR2 FYNNEI. The CDR3 consists of 14 residues. The V end was cut by 8 bases, the J end by 2 bases, with 13 bases between. The CDR3 DNA reads TGTGCCAGCCGGGGGAATCTCGCTGGAAACACCATATATTTT. Its protein is CASRGNLAGNTIYF. The complete variable domain, with remaining parts taken from reference TRBV2 and TRBJ1-3, reads EPEVTQTPSHQVTQMGQEVILRCVPISNHLYFYWYRQILGQKVEFLVSFYNNEISEKSEIFDDQFSVERPDGSNFTLKIRSTKLEDSAMYFCASRGNLAGNTIYFGEGSWLTVV.

The chain recombines TRBV5-6 with TRBJ2-3, with D unclear. Trimming removed 1 base from V and 4 bases from J, with 7 bases in between. Looked up from germline, CDR1 is SGHDT and CDR2 is YYEEEE. This CDR3 comprises 13 residues. CDR3 DNA: TGTGCCAGCAGCTTGTCCGGGTCAGATACGCAGTATTTT. Protein: CASSLSGSDTQYF.

In DNA, the CDR3 is TGTGCCAGCAGCGTAAGGGACAGCACCTACGAGCAGTACTTC. Protein: CASSVRDSTYEQYF. The chain joins TRBV9 to TRBJ2-7; 7 bases map to TRBD1. V gave up 1 base and J gave up 2 bases; unmatched junction bases: 3. CDR1 SGDLS and CDR2 YYNGEE come from the germline V gene. The CDR3 totals 14 residues.

The V gene is TRBV4-1, the J gene TRBJ1-5; TRBD1 aligns across 9 bases. This CDR3 spans 15 amino acids. J was trimmed by 6 bases and V by 4 bases; bases with no gene match: 7. Germline-derived CDR1 and CDR2 are MGHRA and YSYEKL. The CDR3 sequence: CASSPGQGEGQPQHF. The CDR3 nucleotides are TGCGCCAGCAGCCCGGGACAGGGAGAGGGTCAGCCCCAGCATTTT.

This chain uses TRBV7-8 with TRBJ1-6; D is unclear. CDR1 and CDR2 from the germline V gene are SGHVS and FQNEAQ. The germline V and J ends were trimmed by 1 base and 10 bases, with 11 bases remaining between them. This CDR3 is built from 14 residues. For the CDR3, the DNA is TGTGCCAGCAGCTTAGGGTGGAGGGAATCACCCCTCCACTTT. It codes for CASSLGWRESPLHF.

The chain employs TRBV28 and TRBJ2-7, with TRBD1 matching over 12 bases. This CDR3 contains 14 residues. V gave up 4 bases and J gave up 4 bases; unmatched junction bases: 2. Germline CDR1 and CDR2: MDHEN and SYDVKM. CDR3 coding DNA: TGTGCCAGCAGTTCGGGACAGGGGGCGTACGAGCAGTACGTC. It specifies CASSSGQGAYEQYV.

The rearrangement links TRBV10-3 to TRBJ2-1, with 9 nucleotides matching TRBD2. With V trimmed by 10 bases and J by 5 bases, 12 bases remained unmatched. CDR1 and CDR2 from the germline V gene are ENHRY and SYGVKD. This CDR3 has 15 residues. The CDR3 nucleotides are TGTGCCACCCTGGAGGGCGGGGGGGCACACAATGAGCAGTTCTTC. This translates into CATLEGGGAHNEQFF.